Below, 5 T cell receptor beta chains from the same sample are listed, as sequenced in a study of cytomegalovirus exposure and HLA in healthy donors. Both 60 Vbeta primers and 13 Jbeta primers went into the PCR. The assay was immunoSEQ multiplex PCR, and TCRdb's table has in-frame clones only and misses some. The sample lists 150,000 or so clones, approximately 74% seen once, with roughly 4.5% in the top ten. The sample was PBMCs. The receptor set was obtained from a man younger than 35 in good health and CMV-seropositive.

The CDR3 loop is CASSIDTPYEQYF. The CDR3 bases are TGTGCCAGCAGCATCGACACTCCCTACGAGCAGTACTTC. V is TRBV6-5 and J is TRBJ2-7; D ambiguous. The V end was cut by 6 bases, the J end by 2 bases, with 11 bases between. This CDR3 comprises 13 residues. Per germline, CDR1 MNHEY and CDR2 SVGAGI.

The chain joins TRBV7-2 to TRBJ2-3; 10 bases line up with TRBD2. Trimming at V came to 5 bases and at J to 10 bases, leaving 3 bases not matched to a gene. This CDR3 has 12 amino acids. CDR1 SGHTA and CDR2 FQGNSA come from the germline V gene. The CDR3 nucleotides read TGTGCCAGCAGCCCAGGACTAGCGGCGCAGTATTTT. The encoded protein is CASSPGLAAQYF. The complete variable domain, with remaining parts taken from reference TRBV7-2 and TRBJ2-3, reads GAGVSQSPSNKVTEKGKDVELRCDPISGHTALYWYRQSLGQGLEFLIYFQGNSAPDKSGLPSDRFSAERTGGSVSTLTIQRTQQEDSAVYLCASSPGLAAQYFGPGTRLTVL.

The chain combines TRBV6-6 with TRBJ1-5; D gene unclear. The CDR3 totals 12 residues. Germline V gene sequence: CDR1 MNHNY, CDR2 SVGAGI (reference sequence). The V end was cut by 2 bases, the J end by 7 bases, with 6 bases between. The DNA of the CDR3 is TGTGCCAGCAGTTACGGCGGACAGCCCCAGCATTTT. This gives the protein CASSYGGQPQHF.

The V gene is TRBV19, the J gene TRBJ2-7; 8 bases are shared with TRBD2. Germline CDR1 reads LNHDA; CDR2 reads SQIVND (reference sequence). The length of the CDR3 is 14 residues. V was clipped by 3 bases and J by 9 bases; unmatched bases: 10. CDR3 sequence (DNA): TGTGCCAGTAGTATGACGAGCGGGAGTAGCGTGCAGTACTTC. This sequence encodes CASSMTSGSSVQYF.

The V gene is TRBV10-1, the J gene TRBJ2-1, with 7 bases lining up with TRBD2. The CDR3 is 15 residues long. With V trimmed by 0 bases and J by 6 bases, 5 bases remained unmatched. CDR1 is WNHNN and CDR2 is SYGVQD in the germline V gene (reference sequence). The CDR3 loop reads CASSESKRGTNEQFF. In nucleotides, the CDR3 is TGCGCCAGCAGTGAGTCAAAGCGGGGTACCAATGAGCAGTTCTTC.